This T cell receptor beta chain was found in a study of blood T cell repertoires in COVID-19 (TCRdb year 2020). The study in broad terms: Samples from collaborators originated in the United States, Italy and Spain and spanned both the acute and convalescent phases of COVID-19. Where HLA class I and class II types were available, the types were taken from metadata supplied by the sample provider, not from assay-based typing. Subjects who had been exposed to COVID-19, were actively infected with it, or had recovered from it provided the deeply sampled blood TCRbeta repertoires that made up the dataset. Sample metadata almost always included a de-identified subject ID, COVID-19 status, age in years and sex. The repertoires were released in a freely available public database meant as a resource for research on the immune response to SARS-CoV-2. The samples were drawn from two sources: the first 160 participants of the ongoing ImmuneRACE study, and over 950 subjects contributed by 6 global collaborators. The prospective study material was composed of cDNA or gDNA derived from T cells, B-cell-depleted T cells, or PBMCs.

The paper as a whole reports these results and caveats: The quantity of clinical and demographic metadata differed by source and by participant and was supplied without curation.

Whole blood was collected in K2EDTA tubes by collaborating institutions according to the institutions' own protocols. For TCRbeta analysis, collaborators shipped samples in one of three forms: frozen whole blood, isolated PBMCs, or DNA extracted from either of those sample types. A remark on this clone: Its antigen is still unknown. The input lacks base qualities; no much larger clone sits a single base away.

For CDR1 and CDR2, the germline V gene (reference sequence) lists SGHKS and YYEKEE. The CDR3, cysteine through phenylalanine, is 15 amino acids long. Only the CDR3 region is kept as DNA, spanning 45 bases read in frame from base 1. Ends trimmed: V by 4 bases, J by 3 bases; bases unmatched to a gene: 4. The immunoSEQ Assay, a bias-controlled multiplex PCR, was used to amplify TCRbeta CDR3 regions from genomic DNA. The source study handled its data this way. The number of nucleated cells in each sample was estimated by amplification of reference gene primers within the assay. To quantify the absolute abundance of each unique TCRbeta CDR3 rearrangement, sequence reads were collapsed and filtered. Productive Simpson clonality was computed per sample as the square root of Simpson's diversity index over productive rearrangements. TCRdb carries this immuneACCESS record with in-frame sequences only. Its versions omit some clonotypes, under half of them owing to an unresolved V gene in the studies checked, with the rest unexplained. The D gene and trimming were derived from the DNA, and the V and J assignments and clone size from that table. This sample is represented by approximately 270,000 clones; around 88% of them were singletons. The leading ten clones occupy over 1.2% of the sample.

The chain joins TRBV5-5 to TRBJ2-2; 9 of the junction bases match TRBD1. Sequenced sample: peripheral blood. The receptor was derived from a man aged 80 or over with acute or convalescent COVID-19. The sequenced DNA: TGTGCCAGCAGCCGAGGGACAGGGTACACCGGGGAGCTGTTTTTT. Its translation reads: CASSRGTGYTGELFF.